This TCR beta chain was recorded in a study of CD8 T cells in Susac syndrome. The germline V and J ends were trimmed by 2 bases and 3 bases, with 11 bases remaining between them. This CDR3 is 15 amino acids long. Per germline, CDR1 WSHSY and CDR2 SAAADI. Random hexamers were used to reverse transcribe the RNA input (about 0.5 to 1 ug). The immunoSEQ assay covered 54 Vbeta and 13 Jbeta segments for CDR3. TCRdb passed the immunoSEQ multiplex PCR reads through MiXCR, listing each CDR3 protein once. The sample yields 400,000 or so distinct CDR3 sequences, more than 70% seen once. It was treatment-naive patients with stable or active relapsing-remitting disease who made up the multiple sclerosis controls. Through negative isolation, CD4+ and CD8+ T cells were obtained, while TEMRA cells were enriched using FACS.

The receptor comes from a human donor with multiple sclerosis. The sequenced sample consisted of CD8+ T cells from PBMCs. The chain recombines TRBV10-2 with TRBJ1-5; D gene uncertain. The CDR3 loop is CASSERSNNNQPQHF. In DNA, the CDR3 is TGCGCCAGCAGTGAGAGGAGTAACAACAATCAGCCCCAGCATTTT.